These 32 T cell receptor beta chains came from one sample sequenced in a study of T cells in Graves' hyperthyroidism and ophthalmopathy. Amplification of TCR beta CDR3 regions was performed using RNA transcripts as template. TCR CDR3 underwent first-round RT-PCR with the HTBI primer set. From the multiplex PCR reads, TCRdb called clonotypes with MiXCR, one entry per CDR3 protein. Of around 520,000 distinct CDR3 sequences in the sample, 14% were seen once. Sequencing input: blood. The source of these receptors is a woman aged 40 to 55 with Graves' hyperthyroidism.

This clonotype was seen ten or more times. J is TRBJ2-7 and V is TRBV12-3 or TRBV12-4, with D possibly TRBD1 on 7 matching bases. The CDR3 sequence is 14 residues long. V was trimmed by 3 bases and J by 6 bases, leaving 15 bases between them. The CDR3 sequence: CASSLEGQQGEQYF. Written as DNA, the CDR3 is TGTGCCAGCAGTTTGGAGGGACAGCAGGGCGAGCAGTACTTC.

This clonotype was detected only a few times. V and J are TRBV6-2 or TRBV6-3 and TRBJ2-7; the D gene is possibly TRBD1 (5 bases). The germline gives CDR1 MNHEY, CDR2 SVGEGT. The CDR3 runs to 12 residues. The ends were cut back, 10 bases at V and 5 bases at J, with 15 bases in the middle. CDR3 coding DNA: TGTGCCACTACCCCAGGGTTCCACGAGCAGTACTTC. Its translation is CATTPGFHEQYF.

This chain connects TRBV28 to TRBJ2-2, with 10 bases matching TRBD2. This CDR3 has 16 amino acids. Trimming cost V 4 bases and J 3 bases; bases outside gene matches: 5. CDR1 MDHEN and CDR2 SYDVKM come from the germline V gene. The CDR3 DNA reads TGTGCCAGCAGTTCCCGGACTAGCGGTTACACCGGGGAGCTGTTTTTT. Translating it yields CASSSRTSGYTGELFF. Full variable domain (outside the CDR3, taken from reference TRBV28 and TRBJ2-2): DVKVTQSSRYLVKRTGEKVFLECVQDMDHENMFWYRQDPGLGLRLIYFSYDVKMKEKGDIPEGYSVSREKKERFSLILESASTNQTSMYLCASSSRTSGYTGELFFGEGSRLTVL.

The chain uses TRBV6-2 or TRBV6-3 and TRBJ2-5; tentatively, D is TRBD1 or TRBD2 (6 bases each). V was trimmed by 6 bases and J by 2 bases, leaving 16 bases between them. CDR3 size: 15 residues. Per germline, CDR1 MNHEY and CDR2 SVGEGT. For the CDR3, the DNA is TGTGCCAGCAGCTCTCTGCAGGGGAGGCAAGAGACCCAGTACTTC. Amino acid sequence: CASSSLQGRQETQYF.

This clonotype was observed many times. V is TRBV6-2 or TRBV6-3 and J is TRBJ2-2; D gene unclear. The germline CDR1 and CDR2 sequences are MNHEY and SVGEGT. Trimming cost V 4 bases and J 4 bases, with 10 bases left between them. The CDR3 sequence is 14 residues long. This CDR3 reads CASSWEGITGELFF. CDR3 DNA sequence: TGTGCCAGCAGTTGGGAAGGGATCACCGGGGAGCTGTTTTTT.

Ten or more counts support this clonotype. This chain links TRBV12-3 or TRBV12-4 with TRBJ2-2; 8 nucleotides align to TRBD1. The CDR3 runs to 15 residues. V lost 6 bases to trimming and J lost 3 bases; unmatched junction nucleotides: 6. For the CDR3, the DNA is TGTGCCAGCAGCTGGACAGGGACTCACACCGGGGAGCTGTTTTTT. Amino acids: CASSWTGTHTGELFF.

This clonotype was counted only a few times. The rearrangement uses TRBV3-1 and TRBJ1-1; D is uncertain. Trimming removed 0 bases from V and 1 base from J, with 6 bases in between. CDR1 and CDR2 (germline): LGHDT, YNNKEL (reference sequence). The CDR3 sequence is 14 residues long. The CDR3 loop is CASSQDGPNTEAFF. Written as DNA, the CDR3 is TGTGCCAGCAGCCAAGACGGCCCGAACACTGAAGCTTTCTTT. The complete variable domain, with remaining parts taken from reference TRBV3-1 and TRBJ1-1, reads DTAVSQTPKYLVTQMGNDKSIKCEQNLGHDTMYWYKQDSKKFLKIMFSYNNKELIINETVPNRFSPKSPDKAHLNLHINSLELGDSAVYFCASSQDGPNTEAFFGQGTRLTVV.

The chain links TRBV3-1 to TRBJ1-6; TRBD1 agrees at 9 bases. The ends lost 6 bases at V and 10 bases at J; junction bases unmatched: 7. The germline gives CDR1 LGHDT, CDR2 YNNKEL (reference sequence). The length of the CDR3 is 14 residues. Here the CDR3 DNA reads TGTGCCAGCAGGGGGACAGGGACGGGGTCACCCCTCCACTTT. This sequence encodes CASRGTGTGSPLHF.

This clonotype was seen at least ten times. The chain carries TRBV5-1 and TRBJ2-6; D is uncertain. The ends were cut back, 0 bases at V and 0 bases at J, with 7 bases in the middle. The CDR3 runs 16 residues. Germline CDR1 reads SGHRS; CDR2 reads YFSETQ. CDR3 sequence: CASSLAYDSGANVLTF. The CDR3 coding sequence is TGCGCCAGCAGCTTGGCATACGACTCTGGGGCCAACGTCCTGACTTTC.

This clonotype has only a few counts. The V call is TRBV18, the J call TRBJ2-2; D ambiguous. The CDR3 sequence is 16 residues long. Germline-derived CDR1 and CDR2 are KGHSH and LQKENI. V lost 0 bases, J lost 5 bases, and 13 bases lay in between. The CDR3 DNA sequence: TGTGCCAGCTCACCACCGGGGTTTCGGTCGACCGGGGAGCTGTTTTTT. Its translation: CASSPPGFRSTGELFF.

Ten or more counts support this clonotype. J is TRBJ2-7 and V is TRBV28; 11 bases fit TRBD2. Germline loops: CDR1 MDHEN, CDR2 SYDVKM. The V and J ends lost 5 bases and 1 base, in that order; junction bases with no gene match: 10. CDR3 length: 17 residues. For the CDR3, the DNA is TGTGCCAGCAGTCTCCCCGGGACTAGCGGACCTTCCTACGAGCAGTACTTC. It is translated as CASSLPGTSGPSYEQYF.

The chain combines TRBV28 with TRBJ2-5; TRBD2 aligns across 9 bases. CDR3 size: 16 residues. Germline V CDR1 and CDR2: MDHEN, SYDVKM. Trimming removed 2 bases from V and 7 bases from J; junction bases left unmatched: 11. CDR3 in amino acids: CASSLAGGPLIGTQYF. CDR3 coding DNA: TGTGCCAGCAGTTTAGCGGGAGGGCCCTTGATTGGGACCCAGTACTTC.

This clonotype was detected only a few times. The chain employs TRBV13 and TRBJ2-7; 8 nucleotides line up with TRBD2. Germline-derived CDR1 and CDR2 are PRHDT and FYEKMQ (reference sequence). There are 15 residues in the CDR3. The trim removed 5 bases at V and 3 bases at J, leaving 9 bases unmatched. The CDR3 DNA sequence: TGTGCCAGCAGCAAGGGACTAGGGTTTCTCTACGAGCAGTACTTC. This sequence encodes CASSKGLGFLYEQYF.

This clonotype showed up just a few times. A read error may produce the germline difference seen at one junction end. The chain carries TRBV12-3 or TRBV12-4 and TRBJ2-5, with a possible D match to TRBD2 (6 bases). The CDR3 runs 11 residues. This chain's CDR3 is CAGSAGPTQYF. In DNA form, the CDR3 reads TGTGCCGGCAGTGCGGGACCGACCCAGTACTTC.

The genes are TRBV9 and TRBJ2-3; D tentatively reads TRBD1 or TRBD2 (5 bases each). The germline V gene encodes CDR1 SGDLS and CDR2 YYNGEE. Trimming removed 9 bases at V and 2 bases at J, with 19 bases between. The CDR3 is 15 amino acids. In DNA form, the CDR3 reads TGTGCCACATCGCCCACCGGGACCCTCACAGATACGCAGTATTTT. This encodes CATSPTGTLTDTQYF.

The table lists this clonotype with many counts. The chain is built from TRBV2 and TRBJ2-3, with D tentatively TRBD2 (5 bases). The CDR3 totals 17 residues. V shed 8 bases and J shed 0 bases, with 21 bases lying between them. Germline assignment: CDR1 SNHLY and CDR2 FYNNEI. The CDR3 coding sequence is TGTGCCAGCGGCCCCCGGTGGGAGTCTAGTAGCACAGATACGCAGTATTTT. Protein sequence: CASGPRWESSSTDTQYF.

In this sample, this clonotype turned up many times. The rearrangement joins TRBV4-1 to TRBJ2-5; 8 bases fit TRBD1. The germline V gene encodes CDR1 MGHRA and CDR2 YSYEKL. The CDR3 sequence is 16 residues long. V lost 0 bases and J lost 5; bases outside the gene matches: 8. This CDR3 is CASSQDRPGGDETQYF. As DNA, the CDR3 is TGCGCCAGCAGCCAAGATAGGCCAGGGGGCGATGAGACCCAGTACTTC.

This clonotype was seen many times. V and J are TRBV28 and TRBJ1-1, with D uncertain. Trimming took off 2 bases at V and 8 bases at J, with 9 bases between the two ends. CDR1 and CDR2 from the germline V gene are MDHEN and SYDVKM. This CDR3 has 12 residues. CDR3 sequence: CASSLRQTEAFF. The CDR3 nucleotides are TGTGCCAGCAGTTTAAGGCAGACGGAAGCTTTCTTT.

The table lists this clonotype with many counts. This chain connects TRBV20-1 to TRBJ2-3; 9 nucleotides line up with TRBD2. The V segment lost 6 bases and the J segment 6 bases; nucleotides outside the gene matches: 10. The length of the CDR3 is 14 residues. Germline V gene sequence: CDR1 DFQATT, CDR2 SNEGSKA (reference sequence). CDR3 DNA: TGCAGTGCCCAGCGGGAGGCGACGTTTGATACGCAGTATTTT. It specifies CSAQREATFDTQYF.

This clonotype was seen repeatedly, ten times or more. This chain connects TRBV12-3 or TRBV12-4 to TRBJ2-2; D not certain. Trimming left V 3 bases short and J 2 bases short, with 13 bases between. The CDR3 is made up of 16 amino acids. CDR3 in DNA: TGTGCCAGCAGTTTCGGATCTACTATTAACACCGGGGAGCTGTTTTTT. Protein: CASSFGSTINTGELFF.

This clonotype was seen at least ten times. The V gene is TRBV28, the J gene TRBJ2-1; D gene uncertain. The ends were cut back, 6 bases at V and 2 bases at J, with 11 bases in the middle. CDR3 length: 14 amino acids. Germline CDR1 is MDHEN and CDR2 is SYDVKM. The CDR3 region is CASRPPGPYNEQFF. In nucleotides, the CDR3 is TGTGCCAGCAGACCCCCCGGGCCCTACAATGAGCAGTTCTTC.

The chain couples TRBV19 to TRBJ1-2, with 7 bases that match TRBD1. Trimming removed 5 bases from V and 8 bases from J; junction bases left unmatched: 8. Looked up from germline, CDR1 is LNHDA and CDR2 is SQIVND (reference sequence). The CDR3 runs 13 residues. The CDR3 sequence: CASSEQGVRGYTF. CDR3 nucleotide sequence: TGTGCCAGTAGTGAGCAGGGGGTTCGGGGCTACACCTTC. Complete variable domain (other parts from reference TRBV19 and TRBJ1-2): DGGITQSPKYLFRKEGQNVTLSCEQNLNHDAMYWYRQDPGQGLRLIYYSQIVNDFQKGDIAEGYSVSREKKESFPLTVTSAQKNPTAFYLCASSEQGVRGYTFGSGTRLTVV.

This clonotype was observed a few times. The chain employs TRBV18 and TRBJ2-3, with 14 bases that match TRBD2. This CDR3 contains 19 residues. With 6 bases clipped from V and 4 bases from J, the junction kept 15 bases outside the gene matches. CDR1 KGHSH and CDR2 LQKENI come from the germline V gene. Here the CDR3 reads CASSRTSGRPGASADTQYF. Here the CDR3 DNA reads TGTGCCAGCTCGCGGACTAGCGGGAGGCCCGGAGCTAGCGCAGATACGCAGTATTTT.

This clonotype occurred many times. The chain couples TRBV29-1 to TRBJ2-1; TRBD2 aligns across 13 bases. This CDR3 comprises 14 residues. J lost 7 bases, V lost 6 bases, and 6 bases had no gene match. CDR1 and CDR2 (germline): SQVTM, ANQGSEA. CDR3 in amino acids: CSVCQTSGRNEQFF. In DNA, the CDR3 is TGCAGCGTCTGTCAGACTAGCGGGAGGAATGAGCAGTTCTTC.

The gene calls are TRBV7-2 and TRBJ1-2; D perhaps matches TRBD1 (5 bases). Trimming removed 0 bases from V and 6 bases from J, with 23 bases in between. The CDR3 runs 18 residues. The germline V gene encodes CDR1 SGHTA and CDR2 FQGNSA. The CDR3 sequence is CASSLARTIVASIDGYTF. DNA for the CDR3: TGTGCCAGCAGCTTAGCGCGGACAATCGTCGCTTCCATCGATGGCTACACCTTC.

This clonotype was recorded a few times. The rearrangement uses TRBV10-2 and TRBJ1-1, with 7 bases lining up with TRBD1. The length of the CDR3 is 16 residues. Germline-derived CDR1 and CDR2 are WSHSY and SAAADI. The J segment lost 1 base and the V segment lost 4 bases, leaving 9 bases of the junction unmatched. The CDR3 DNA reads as TGCGCCAGCAGTGCACGGCAGGGGACAGCGAACACTGAAGCTTTCTTT. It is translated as CASSARQGTANTEAFF.

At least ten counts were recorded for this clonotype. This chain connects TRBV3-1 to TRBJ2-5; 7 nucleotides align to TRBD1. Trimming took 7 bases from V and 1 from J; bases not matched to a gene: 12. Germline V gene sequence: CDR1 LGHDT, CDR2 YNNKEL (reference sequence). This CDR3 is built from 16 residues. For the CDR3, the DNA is TGTGCCAGCACGTCTACAGGGGAAGTAACCCAAGAGACCCAGTACTTC. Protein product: CASTSTGEVTQETQYF.

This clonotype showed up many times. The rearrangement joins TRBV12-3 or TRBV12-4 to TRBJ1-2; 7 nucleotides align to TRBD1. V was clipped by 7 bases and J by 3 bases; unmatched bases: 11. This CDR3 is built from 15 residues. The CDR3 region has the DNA TGTGCCAGCAACCAACAGGGGAACCTTTACTATGGCTACACCTTC. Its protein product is CASNQQGNLYYGYTF.

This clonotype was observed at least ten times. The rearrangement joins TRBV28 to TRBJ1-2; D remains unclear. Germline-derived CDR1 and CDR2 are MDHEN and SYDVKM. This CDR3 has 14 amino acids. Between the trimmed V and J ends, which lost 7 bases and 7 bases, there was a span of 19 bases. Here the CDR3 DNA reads TGTGCCAGCATTTCCGGCGGGGATGGGGTTGGCTACACCTTC. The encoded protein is CASISGGDGVGYTF.

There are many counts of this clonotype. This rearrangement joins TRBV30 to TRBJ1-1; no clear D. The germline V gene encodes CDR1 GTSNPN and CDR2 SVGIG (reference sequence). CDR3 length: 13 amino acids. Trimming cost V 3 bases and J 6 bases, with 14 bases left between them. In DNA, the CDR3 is TGTGCCTGGAGCCGTTACTTCGGGCCTGAAGCTTTCTTT. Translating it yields CAWSRYFGPEAFF.

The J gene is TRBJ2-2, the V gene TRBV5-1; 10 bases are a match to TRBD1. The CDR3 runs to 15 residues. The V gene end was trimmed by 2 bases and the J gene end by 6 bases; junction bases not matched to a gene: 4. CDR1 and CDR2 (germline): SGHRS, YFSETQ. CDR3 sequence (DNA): TGCGCCAGCAGCTTTAAGACAGGGGGCCCCGGGGAGCTGTTTTTT. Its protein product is CASSFKTGGPGELFF.

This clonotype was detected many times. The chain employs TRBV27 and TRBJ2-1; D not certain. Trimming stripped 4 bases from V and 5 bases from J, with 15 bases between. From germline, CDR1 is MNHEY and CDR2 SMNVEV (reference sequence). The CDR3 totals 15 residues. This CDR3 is CASSSQLERHNEQFF. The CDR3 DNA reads TGTGCCAGCAGTTCTCAGTTGGAGCGTCACAATGAGCAGTTCTTC.